These 10 T cell receptor beta chains were all obtained from the same sample, sequenced in a study of T cell changes during pregnancy in multiple sclerosis. Assay used: immunoSEQ multiplex PCR; TCRdb lists only in-frame clones, some missing. The data show some 85,000 clones, with 90% to 95% seen just once and 0.85% to 1.2% held by the top ten. The sequences come from peripheral blood, collected in the second trimester of pregnancy. The receptor set was obtained from a female donor with multiple sclerosis, enrolled in a pregnancy study.

This chain links TRBV7-9 with TRBJ2-2; D might be TRBD2 (5 bases). Germline V lookup: CDR1 SEHNR, CDR2 FQNEAQ (reference sequence). The germline V and J ends were trimmed by 4 bases and 4 bases, with 10 bases remaining between them. CDR3 length equals 14 residues. CDR3 residues: CASSYRGATGELFF. CDR3 in DNA: TGTGCCAGCAGCTACCGGGGTGCCACCGGGGAGCTGTTTTTT.

The chain combines TRBV28 with TRBJ2-5; TRBD2 matches at 7 bases. V shed 6 bases, J shed 2 bases, and the junction held 3 bases outside the gene matches. Germline V gives CDR1 MDHEN, CDR2 SYDVKM. The CDR3 is made up of 13 amino acids. The CDR3 is CASRASGQETQYF. The CDR3 DNA reads TGTGCCAGCAGAGCTAGCGGACAAGAGACCCAGTACTTC.

The CDR3 loop reads CASSSRANYGYTF. The CDR3, as DNA: TGTGCCAGCAGCTCCCGGGCTAACTATGGCTACACCTTC. The chain is built from TRBV5-4 and TRBJ1-2, with D unresolved. This CDR3 comprises 13 residues. V was trimmed by 3 bases and J by 0 bases, leaving 6 bases between them. The germline V gene encodes CDR1 SGHNT and CDR2 YYREEE (reference sequence).

With respect to this clone: One end of the junction is discordant with germline, which a read error may explain. This chain uses TRBV5-1 with TRBJ2-1; 13 bases agree with TRBD2. This CDR3 contains 15 residues. Germline CDR1 is SGHRS and CDR2 is YFSETQ. The CDR3, as DNA: TGCGCCAGCAGTTTGGGACTAGCGGGAAATACTAAAGAGTTCTTC. This encodes CASSLGLAGNTKEFF. Based on the CDR3 plus reference TRBV5-1 and TRBJ2-1, the full variable domain is KAGVTQTPRYLIKTRGQQVTLSCSPISGHRSVSWYQQTPGQGLQFLFEYFSETQRNKGNFPGRFSGRQFSNSRSEMNVSTLELGDSALYLCASSLGLAGNTKEFFGPGTRLTVL.

The chain uses TRBV5-5 and TRBJ1-2; TRBD1 might be the D (6 bases). With 7 bases removed from V and 6 bases from J, the gap between germline ends came to 22 bases. The CDR3 totals 15 residues. CDR1 SGHKS and CDR2 YYEKEE come from the germline V gene (reference sequence). CDR3: CASGSDPGERNGYTF. CDR3 bases: TGTGCCAGCGGATCGGACCCAGGGGAGCGCAATGGCTACACCTTC.

The CDR3 reads CASSLGDGGSGPAFF. The DNA for the CDR3 is TGCGCCAGCAGCTTGGGGGACGGAGGGAGTGGGCCAGCTTTCTTT. V usage is TRBV5-1 and J usage is TRBJ1-1, with D perhaps matching TRBD1 (5 bases). This CDR3 contains 15 residues. V lost 0 bases to trimming and J lost 10 bases, with 19 bases between them. CDR1 SGHRS and CDR2 YFSETQ come from the germline V gene.

The rearrangement links TRBV20-1 to TRBJ1-1; no firm D call. The CDR3 is 11 residues long. The germline V gene encodes CDR1 DFQATT and CDR2 SNEGSKA (reference sequence). V was cut by 1 base and J by 4 bases, with 4 bases left in between. This CDR3 reads CSARGSTEAFF. The DNA of the CDR3 is TGCAGTGCTAGAGGTAGCACTGAAGCTTTCTTT.

The rearrangement joins TRBV19 to TRBJ2-7; TRBD2 agrees at 7 bases. This CDR3 has 14 amino acids. The V segment lost 3 bases and the J segment 2 bases; nucleotides outside the gene matches: 4. Germline V gene sequence: CDR1 LNHDA, CDR2 SQIVND (reference sequence). CDR3 sequence: CASSMGGIAYEQYF. The CDR3 region has the DNA TGTGCCAGTAGTATGGGAGGGATCGCCTACGAGCAGTACTTC.

The chain joins TRBV2 to TRBJ2-6; D possibly corresponds to TRBD1 (5 bases). Between the trimmed V and J ends, which lost 0 bases and 1 base, there was a span of 16 bases. This CDR3 comprises 19 residues. Looked up from germline, CDR1 is SNHLY and CDR2 is FYNNEI. The CDR3 here is CASSEAFGAGASGANVLTF. CDR3 DNA sequence: TGTGCCAGCAGTGAAGCTTTTGGGGCAGGCGCTTCTGGGGCCAACGTCCTGACTTTC.

The gene calls are TRBV2 and TRBJ2-1; the D gene is possibly TRBD2 (5 bases). V was clipped by 10 bases and J by 10 bases, with 14 bases between them. The CDR3 extends over 11 amino acids. Germline values: CDR1 SNHLY, CDR2 FYNNEI. The CDR3 DNA reads as TGTGCCACGTCACTAGTTCGGGAGCAGTTCTTC. Its protein is CATSLVREQFF.